The T cell receptor (beta chain) under discussion was sequenced for a study of identical twins. Germline V CDR1 and CDR2: SGHVS, FQNEAQ. The CDR3 consists of 13 residues. V was cut by 1 base and J by 5 bases, with 9 bases left in between. This clonotype was detected many times. Each CDR3 protein gets one entry after TCRdb re-called the 5' RACE reads with MiXCR. The table lists about 160,000 distinct CDR3 sequences, approximately 3.5% of them singletons. Material for sequencing was memory T cells sorted from blood. This TCR came from a man younger than 35 in good health. The chain recombines TRBV7-8 with TRBJ2-7; perhaps TRBD1 as D (5 bases). The CDR3 DNA sequence: TGTGCCAGCAGCTTAGGACAGTTTGACGAGCAGTACTTC. Amino acids: CASSLGQFDEQYF.